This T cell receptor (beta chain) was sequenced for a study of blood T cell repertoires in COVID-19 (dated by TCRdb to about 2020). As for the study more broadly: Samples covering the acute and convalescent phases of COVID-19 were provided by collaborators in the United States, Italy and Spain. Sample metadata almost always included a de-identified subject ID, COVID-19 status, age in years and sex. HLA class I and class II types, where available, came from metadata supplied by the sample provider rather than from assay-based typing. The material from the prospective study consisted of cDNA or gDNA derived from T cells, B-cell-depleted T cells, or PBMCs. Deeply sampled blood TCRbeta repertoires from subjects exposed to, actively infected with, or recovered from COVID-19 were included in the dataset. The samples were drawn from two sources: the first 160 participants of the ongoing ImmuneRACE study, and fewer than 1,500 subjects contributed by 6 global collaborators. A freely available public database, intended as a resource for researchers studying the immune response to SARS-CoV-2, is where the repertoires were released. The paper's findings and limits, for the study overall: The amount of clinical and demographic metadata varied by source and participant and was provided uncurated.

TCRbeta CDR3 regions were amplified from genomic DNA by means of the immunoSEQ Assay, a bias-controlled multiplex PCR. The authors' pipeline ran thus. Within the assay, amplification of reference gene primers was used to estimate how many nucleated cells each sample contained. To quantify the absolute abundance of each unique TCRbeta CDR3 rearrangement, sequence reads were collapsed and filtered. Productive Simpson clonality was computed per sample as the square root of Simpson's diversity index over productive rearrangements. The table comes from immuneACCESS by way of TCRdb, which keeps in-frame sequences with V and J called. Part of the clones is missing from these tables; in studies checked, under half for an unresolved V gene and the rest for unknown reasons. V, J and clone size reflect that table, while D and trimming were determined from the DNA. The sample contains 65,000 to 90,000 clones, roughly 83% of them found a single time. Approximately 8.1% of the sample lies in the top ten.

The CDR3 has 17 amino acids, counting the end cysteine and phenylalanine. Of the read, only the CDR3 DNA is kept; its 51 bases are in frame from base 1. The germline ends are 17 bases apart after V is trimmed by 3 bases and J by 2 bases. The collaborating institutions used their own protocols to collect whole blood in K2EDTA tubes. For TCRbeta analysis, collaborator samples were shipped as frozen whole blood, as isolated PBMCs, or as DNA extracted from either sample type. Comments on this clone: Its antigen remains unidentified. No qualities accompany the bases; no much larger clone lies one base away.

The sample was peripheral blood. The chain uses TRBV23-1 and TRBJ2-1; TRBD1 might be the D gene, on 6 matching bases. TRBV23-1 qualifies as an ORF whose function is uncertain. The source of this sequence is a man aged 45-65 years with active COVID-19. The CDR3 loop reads CASSQHFRDTTYNEQFF. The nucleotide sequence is TGCGCCAGCAGTCAGCACTTCCGGGACACAACCTACAATGAGCAGTTCTTC.